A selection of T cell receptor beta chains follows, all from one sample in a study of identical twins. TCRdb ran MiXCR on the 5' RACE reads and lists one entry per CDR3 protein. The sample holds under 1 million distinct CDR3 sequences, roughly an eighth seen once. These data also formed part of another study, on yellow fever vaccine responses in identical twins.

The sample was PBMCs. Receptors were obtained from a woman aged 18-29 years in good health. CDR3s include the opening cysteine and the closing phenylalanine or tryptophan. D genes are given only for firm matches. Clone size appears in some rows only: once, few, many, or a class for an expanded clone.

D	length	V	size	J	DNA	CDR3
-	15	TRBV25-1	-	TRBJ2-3	TGTGCCAGCAGCCTAAGGGACACCTACACAGATACGCAGTATTTT	CASSLRDTYTDTQYF
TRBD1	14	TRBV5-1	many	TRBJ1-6	TGCGCCAGCAGCCCGGACAGGGGCTTTTCACCCCTCCACTTT	CASSPDRGFSPLHF
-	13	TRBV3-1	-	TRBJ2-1	TGTGCCAGCAGCCAAGGTCTGCTCGGTGAGCAGTTCTTC	CASSQGLLGEQFF
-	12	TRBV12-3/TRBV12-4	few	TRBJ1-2	TGTGCCAGCAGTTTAACAGGGCCCGGCTACACCTTC	CASSLTGPGYTF
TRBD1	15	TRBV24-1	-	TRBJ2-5	TGTGCCACCAGTGATCGTGGGACAGGGGAAGAGACCCAGTACTTC	CATSDRGTGEETQYF
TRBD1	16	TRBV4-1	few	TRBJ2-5	TGCGCCAGCAGCGACAGGGACAGGGGGCGGCAAGAGACCCAGTACTTC	CASSDRDRGRQETQYF
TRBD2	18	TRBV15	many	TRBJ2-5	TGTGCCACCAGCAGATCGGGACTAGCGGGAAGTAAAGGTTGGACCCAGTACTTC	CATSRSGLAGSKGWTQYF
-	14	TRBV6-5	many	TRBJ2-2	TGTGCCAGCAGTTATGGACTGAACACCGGGGAGCTGTTTTTT	CASSYGLNTGELFF
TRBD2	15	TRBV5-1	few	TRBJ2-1	TGCGCCAGCAGCTTGATCCTAGCGGGAGGAAATGAGCAGTTCTTC	CASSLILAGGNEQFF
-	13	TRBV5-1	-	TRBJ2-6	TGCGCCAGCAGCTTGGACAGGGCCAACGTCCTGACTTTC	CASSLDRANVLTF
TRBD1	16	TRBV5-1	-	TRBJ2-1	TGCGCCAGCAGCTTTACAGGGGATCTGCGGATAAGTGAGCAGTTCTTC	CASSFTGDLRISEQFF
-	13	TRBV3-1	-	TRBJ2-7	TGTGCCAGCAGGAGACAGGCCACCTACGAGCAGTACTTC	CASRRQATYEQYF
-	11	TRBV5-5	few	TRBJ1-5	TGTGCCAGCAGCTCCGTGCGGCCCCAGCATTTT	CASSSVRPQHF
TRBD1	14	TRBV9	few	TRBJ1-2	TGTGCCAGCAGCACCCGGGGACAGGCTAGTGGCTACACCTTC	CASSTRGQASGYTF
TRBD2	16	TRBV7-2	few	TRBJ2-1	TGTGCCAGCAGCTTAGGAGTAGCGGGAGGCTTATCTGAGCAGTTCTTC	CASSLGVAGGLSEQFF
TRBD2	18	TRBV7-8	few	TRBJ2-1	TGTGCCAGCAGCTATAGGACTAGCTCCCGGAGCTCCTACAATGAGCAGTTCTTC	CASSYRTSSRSSYNEQFF
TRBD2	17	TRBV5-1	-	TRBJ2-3	TGCGCCAGCAGCCCAAATCCAGCGGGGGGGACTACAGATACGCAGTATTTT	CASSPNPAGGTTDTQYF
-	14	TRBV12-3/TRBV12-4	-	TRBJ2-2	TGTGCCAGCAACCTGGCGGAGAACACCGGGGAGCTGTTTTTT	CASNLAENTGELFF
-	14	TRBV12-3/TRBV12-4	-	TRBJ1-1	TGTGCCAGCAGTTTAGAGGGGACGCACACTGAAGCTTTCTTT	CASSLEGTHTEAFF
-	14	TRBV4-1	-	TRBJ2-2	TGCGCCAGCAGCCAAGATACGGTCACCGGGGAGCTGTTTTTT	CASSQDTVTGELFF
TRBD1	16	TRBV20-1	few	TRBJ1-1	TGCAGTGCCCCTGGGACAGGGGGAACTATGAACACTGAAGCTTTCTTT	CSAPGTGGTMNTEAFF
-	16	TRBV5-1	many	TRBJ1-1	TGCGCCAGCAGCCCCCGCGGCGGCGGGGTGGACACTGAAGCTTTCTTT	CASSPRGGGVDTEAFF
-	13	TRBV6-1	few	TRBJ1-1	TGTGCCAGCAGCCGGACGCGGGGGACTGAAGCTTTCTTT	CASSRTRGTEAFF
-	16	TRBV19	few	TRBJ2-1	TGTGCCAGTAGTATAGTTTGGACGAGCTCCTACAATGAGCAGTTCTTC	CASSIVWTSSYNEQFF
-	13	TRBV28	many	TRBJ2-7	TGTGCCAGCAGTTTAACAGCCGCCTACGAGCAGTACTTC	CASSLTAAYEQYF
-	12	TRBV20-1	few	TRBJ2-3	TGCAGTGCTAGGATACAGGGAGATACGCAGTATTTT	CSARIQGDTQYF
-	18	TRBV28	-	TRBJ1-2	TGTGCCAGCAGTCTACCTCCCCCCGGCGCGGACAAAGGCTATGGCTACACCTTC	CASSLPPPGADKGYGYTF
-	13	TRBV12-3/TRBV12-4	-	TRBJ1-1	TGTGCCAGCAGGCCCCCCCAGGCCGGGGAAGCTTTCTTT	CASRPPQAGEAFF